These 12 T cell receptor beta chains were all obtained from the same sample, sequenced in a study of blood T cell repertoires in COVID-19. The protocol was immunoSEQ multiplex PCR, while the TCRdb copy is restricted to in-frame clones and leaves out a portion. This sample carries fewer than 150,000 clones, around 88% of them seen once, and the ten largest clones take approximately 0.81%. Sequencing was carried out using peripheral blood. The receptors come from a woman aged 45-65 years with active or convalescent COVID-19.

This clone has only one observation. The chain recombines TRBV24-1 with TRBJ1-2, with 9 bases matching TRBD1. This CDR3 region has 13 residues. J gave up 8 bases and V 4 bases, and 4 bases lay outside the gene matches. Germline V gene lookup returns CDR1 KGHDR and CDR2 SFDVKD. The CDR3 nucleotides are TGTGCCACCAGTGAGCGGGACAGGGAAGGCTACACCTTC. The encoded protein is CATSERDREGYTF.

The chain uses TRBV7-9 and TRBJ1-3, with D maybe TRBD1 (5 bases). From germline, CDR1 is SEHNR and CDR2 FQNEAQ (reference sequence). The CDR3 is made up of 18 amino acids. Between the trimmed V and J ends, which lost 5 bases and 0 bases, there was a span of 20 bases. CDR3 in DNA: TGTGCCAGCAGCCCCCCCTTCGGGCAGGGTAACTCTGGAAACACCATATATTTT. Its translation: CASSPPFGQGNSGNTIYF.

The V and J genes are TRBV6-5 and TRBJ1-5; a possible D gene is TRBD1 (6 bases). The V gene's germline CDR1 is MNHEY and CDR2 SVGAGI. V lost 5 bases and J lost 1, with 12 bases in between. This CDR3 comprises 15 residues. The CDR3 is CASSTGSSSNQPQHF. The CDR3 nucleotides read TGTGCCAGCAGTACAGGGAGTTCCAGCAATCAGCCCCAGCATTTT.

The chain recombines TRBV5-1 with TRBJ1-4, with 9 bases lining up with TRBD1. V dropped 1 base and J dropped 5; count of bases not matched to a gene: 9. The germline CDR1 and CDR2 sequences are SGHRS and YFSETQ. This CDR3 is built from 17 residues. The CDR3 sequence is CASSLTPGQGSNEKLFF. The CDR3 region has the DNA TGCGCCAGCAGCTTGACTCCGGGACAGGGCTCAAATGAAAAACTGTTTTTT.

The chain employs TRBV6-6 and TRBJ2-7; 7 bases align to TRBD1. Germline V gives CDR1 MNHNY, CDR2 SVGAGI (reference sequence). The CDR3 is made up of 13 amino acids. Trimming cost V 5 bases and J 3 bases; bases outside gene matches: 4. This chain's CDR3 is CASSKGQRYEQYF. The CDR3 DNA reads TGTGCCAGCAGTAAGGGACAGCGCTACGAGCAGTACTTC.

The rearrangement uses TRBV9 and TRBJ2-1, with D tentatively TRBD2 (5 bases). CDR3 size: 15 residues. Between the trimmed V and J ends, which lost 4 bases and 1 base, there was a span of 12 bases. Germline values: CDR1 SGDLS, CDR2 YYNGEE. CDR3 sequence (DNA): TGTGCCAGCAGCCCCCGGACTGTATCCTACAATGAGCAGTTCTTC. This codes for CASSPRTVSYNEQFF. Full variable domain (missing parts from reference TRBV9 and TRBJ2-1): DSGVTQTPKHLITATGQRVTLRCSPRSGDLSVYWYQQSLDQGLQFLIQYYNGEERAKGNILERFSAQQFPDLHSELNLSSLELGDSALYFCASSPRTVSYNEQFFGPGTRLTVL.

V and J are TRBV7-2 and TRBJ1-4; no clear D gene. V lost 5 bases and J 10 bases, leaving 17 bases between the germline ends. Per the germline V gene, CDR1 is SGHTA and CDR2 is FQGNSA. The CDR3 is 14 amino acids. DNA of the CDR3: TGTGCCAGCAGCCCTGGGTACGGGTTAGGAAAACTGTTTTTT. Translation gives CASSPGYGLGKLFF.

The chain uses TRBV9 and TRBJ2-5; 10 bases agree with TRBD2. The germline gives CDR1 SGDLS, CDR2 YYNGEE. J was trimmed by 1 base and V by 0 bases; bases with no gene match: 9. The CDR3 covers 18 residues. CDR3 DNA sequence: TGTGCCAGCAGCGTAGATAGTTATGCTAGCGGGGGCCAAGAGACCCAGTACTTC. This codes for CASSVDSYASGGQETQYF.

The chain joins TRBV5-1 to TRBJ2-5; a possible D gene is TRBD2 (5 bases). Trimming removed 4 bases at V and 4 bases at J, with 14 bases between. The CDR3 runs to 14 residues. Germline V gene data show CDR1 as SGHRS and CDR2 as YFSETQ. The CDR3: CASSPSEGLETQYF. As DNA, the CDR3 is TGCGCCAGCAGCCCCTCCGAGGGTTTAGAGACCCAGTACTTC.

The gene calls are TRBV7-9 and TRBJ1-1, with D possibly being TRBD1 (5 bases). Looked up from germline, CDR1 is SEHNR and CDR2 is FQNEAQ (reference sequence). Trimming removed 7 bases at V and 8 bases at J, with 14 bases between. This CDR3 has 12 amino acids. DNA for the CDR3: TGTGCCAGCAACAGTCCGGGGGAAGAAGCTTTCTTT. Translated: CASNSPGEEAFF.

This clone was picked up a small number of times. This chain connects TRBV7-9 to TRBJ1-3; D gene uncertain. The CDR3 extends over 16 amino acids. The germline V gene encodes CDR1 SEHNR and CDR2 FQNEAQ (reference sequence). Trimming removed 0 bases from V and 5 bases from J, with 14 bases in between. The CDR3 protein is CASSLAGSGDRNTIYF. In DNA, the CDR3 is TGTGCCAGCAGCTTAGCCGGTTCAGGTGATCGAAACACCATATATTTT.

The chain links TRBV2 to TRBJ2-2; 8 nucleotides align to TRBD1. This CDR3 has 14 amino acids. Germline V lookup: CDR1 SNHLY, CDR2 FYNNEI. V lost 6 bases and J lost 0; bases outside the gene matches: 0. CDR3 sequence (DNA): TGTGCCAGCAGGGACAGGGCGAACACCGGGGAGCTGTTTTTT. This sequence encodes CASRDRANTGELFF.